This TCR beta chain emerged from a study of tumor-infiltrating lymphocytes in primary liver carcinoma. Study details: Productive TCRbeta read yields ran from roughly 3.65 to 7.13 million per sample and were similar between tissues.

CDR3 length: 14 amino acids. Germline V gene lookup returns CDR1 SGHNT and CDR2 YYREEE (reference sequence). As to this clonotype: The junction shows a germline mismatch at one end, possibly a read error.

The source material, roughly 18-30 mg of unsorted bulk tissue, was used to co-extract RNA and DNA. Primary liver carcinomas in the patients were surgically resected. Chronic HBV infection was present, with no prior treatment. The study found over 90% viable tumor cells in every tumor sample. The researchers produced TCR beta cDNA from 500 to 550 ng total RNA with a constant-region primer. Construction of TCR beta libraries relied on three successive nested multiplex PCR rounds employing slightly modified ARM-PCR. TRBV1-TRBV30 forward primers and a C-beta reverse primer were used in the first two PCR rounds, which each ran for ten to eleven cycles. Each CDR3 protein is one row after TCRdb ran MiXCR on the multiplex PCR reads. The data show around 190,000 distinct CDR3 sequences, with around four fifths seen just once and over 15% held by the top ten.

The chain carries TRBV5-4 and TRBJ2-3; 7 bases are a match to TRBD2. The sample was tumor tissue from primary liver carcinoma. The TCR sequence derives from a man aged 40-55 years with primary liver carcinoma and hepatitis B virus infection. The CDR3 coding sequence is TGTGCCAGTAGTCGGGGGACTATCGGAGATACGCACTATTTT. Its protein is CASSRGTIGDTHYF.